Shown below are 21 T cell receptor beta chains from a single sample sequenced in a study of T cells in Graves' hyperthyroidism and ophthalmopathy. Amplified TCR beta CDR3 regions derived from RNA transcripts. During a first-round RT-PCR of the TCR CDR3, the HTBI primer set was used. TCRdb called the multiplex PCR reads again in MiXCR, with one record for every CDR3 protein. The sample comprises around 440,000 distinct CDR3 sequences, approximately 15% of which are singletons, and 7.7% rests with the top ten. The sample consisted of blood. The receptors originated from a woman in her late teens or twenties with Graves' hyperthyroidism.

The rearrangement uses TRBV12-3 or TRBV12-4 and TRBJ1-5; 10 positions match TRBD1. Trimming removed 5 bases from V and 6 bases from J; junction bases left unmatched: 7. CDR3 length: 15 residues. The CDR3 reads CASSKTGGWGQPQHF. The CDR3 DNA reads as TGTGCCAGCAGTAAGACAGGGGGCTGGGGTCAGCCCCAGCATTTT.

This clonotype was seen only a few times. This chain joins TRBV11-2 and TRBJ2-2; D unresolved. The germline V and J ends were trimmed by 6 bases and 5 bases, with 16 bases remaining between them. CDR3 length: 15 amino acids. Germline V gene data show CDR1 as SGHAT and CDR2 as FQNNGV. CDR3 DNA: TGTGCCAGCAGTGAAGCGCCGGTAGGGACCGGGGAGCTGTTTTTT. This codes for CASSEAPVGTGELFF.

Regarding this clonotype: The final CDR3 position lacks the conserved phenylalanine or tryptophan, pointing to a likely read error. The J gene is TRBJ2-7, the V gene TRBV2; no clear D gene. The CDR3 totals 13 residues. Germline V gives CDR1 SNHLY, CDR2 FYNNEI. Trimming cost V 3 bases and J 3 bases, with 9 bases left between them. CDR3 sequence: CASSDTSNYEQYL. The CDR3 bases are TGTGCCAGCAGTGATACATCCAACTACGAGCAGTACCTC.

This clonotype was picked up a small number of times. A read error may be the cause here, since a much bigger clone is one base away. The V gene is TRBV2, the J gene TRBJ1-5; tentatively, D is TRBD1 (5 bases). This CDR3 spans 13 amino acids. Germline assignment: CDR1 SNHLY and CDR2 FYNNEI. Deletions cut 10 bases from V and 9 bases from J, with 19 bases between. CDR3 amino acids: CATKRGVDRPQHF. The CDR3 DNA reads as TGTGCCACCAAACGGGGGGTGGATCGGCCCCAGCATTTT.

The J gene is TRBJ1-5, the V gene TRBV4-1; D gene unclear. This CDR3 is built from 15 residues. V lost 5 bases, J lost 7 bases, and 18 bases lay in between. CDR1 is MGHRA and CDR2 is YSYEKL in the germline V gene. CDR3 region: CASSSMAEPSQPQHF. The CDR3 coding sequence is TGCGCCAGCAGCTCAATGGCAGAGCCCTCCCAGCCCCAGCATTTT.

Regarding this clonotype: Given a much more abundant clone one base away, this may be a read error. The chain has TRBV30 and TRBJ2-7; 9 nucleotides agree with TRBD2. The CDR3 totals 14 residues. Trimming at V came to 5 bases and at J to 0 bases, leaving 5 bases not matched to a gene. The germline V gene encodes CDR1 GTSNPN and CDR2 SVGIG (reference sequence). CDR3 protein: CAWRLAESSYEQYF. The CDR3 DNA follows: TGTGCCTGGCGACTAGCGGAGAGCTCCTACGAGCAGTACTTC.

The chain recombines TRBV27 with TRBJ1-2; possibly TRBD1 for D (5 bases). Trimming pared 8 bases from V and 6 bases from J, leaving 16 bases between. CDR1 is MNHEY, CDR2 SMNVEV, per germline (reference sequence). This CDR3 is built from 13 residues. CDR3 nucleotides: TGTGCCAGCCTTGTCGGGGGGGTCCATGGCTACACCTTC. It yields the protein CASLVGGVHGYTF.

The chain employs TRBV7-9 and TRBJ2-5; 10 bases line up with TRBD2. This CDR3 is 16 amino acids long. Trimming took 5 bases from V and 5 from J; bases not matched to a gene: 11. Germline CDR1 SEHNR, CDR2 FQNEAQ (reference sequence). Here the CDR3 DNA reads TGTGCCAGCAGCCTCGGGGTAGCGGGAGGCCGGGAGACCCAGTACTTC. Translated: CASSLGVAGGRETQYF.

This clonotype occurred many times. The chain uses TRBV20-1 and TRBJ2-5, with D unclear. This CDR3 spans 13 amino acids. Trimming stripped 0 bases from V and 5 bases from J, with 10 bases between. From germline, CDR1 is DFQATT and CDR2 SNEGSKA (reference sequence). CDR3 sequence (DNA): TGCAGTGCTAGAGATCGAATTTGGGAGACCCAGTACTTC. This gives the protein CSARDRIWETQYF.

This clonotype was detected many times. The chain employs TRBV5-1 and TRBJ1-6; D might be TRBD1 (5 bases). V was pared by 4 bases and J by 4 bases, with 12 bases between. Germline assignment: CDR1 SGHRS and CDR2 YFSETQ. There are 15 residues in the CDR3. CDR3 residues: CASSGDPQYNSPLHF. CDR3 coding DNA: TGCGCCAGCAGCGGGGACCCCCAGTATAATTCACCCCTCCACTTT.

This clonotype was observed at least ten times. The rearrangement links TRBV20-1 to TRBJ2-1; TRBD1 might be the D (5 bases). CDR1 and CDR2 from the germline V gene are DFQATT and SNEGSKA (reference sequence). Trimming stripped 0 bases from V and 0 bases from J, with 15 bases between. The length of the CDR3 is 17 residues. As DNA, the CDR3 is TGCAGTGCTAGAGATTTCCAGGGATCTAGCTCCTACAATGAGCAGTTCTTC. Translating gives CSARDFQGSSSYNEQFF.

This chain connects TRBV10-1 to TRBJ2-1, with TRBD2 matching 8 bases. Germline CDR1 reads WNHNN; CDR2 reads SYGVQD (reference sequence). With 4 bases clipped from V and 6 bases from J, the junction kept 11 bases outside the gene matches. The CDR3 length is 16 residues. In nucleotides, the CDR3 is TGCGCCAGCAGTGGCCGGACTAGCTCGGAAGGCAATGAGCAGTTCTTC. This encodes CASSGRTSSEGNEQFF.

This clonotype was detected once. This may stem from a read error, because a much larger clone lies one nucleotide away. The V and J genes are TRBV12-3 or TRBV12-4 and TRBJ2-1; D not certain. The CDR3 is made up of 14 amino acids. Trimming removed 5 bases from V and 3 bases from J, with 11 bases in between. CDR3 DNA: TGTGCCAGCAGTGAGTCTACGAGCTACAATGAGCAGTTCTTC. It encodes CASSESTSYNEQFF.

This clonotype was recorded many times. J is TRBJ2-3 and V is TRBV19; TRBD2 agrees at 7 bases. This CDR3 spans 15 amino acids. The germline gives CDR1 LNHDA, CDR2 SQIVND (reference sequence). The J segment lost 1 base and the V segment lost 5 bases, leaving 6 bases of the junction unmatched. CDR3: CASSPGLGRTDTQYF. The CDR3 DNA reads as TGTGCCAGTAGTCCAGGACTAGGCCGCACAGATACGCAGTATTTT.

This clonotype was seen a handful of times. CDR3 protein: CASSGAPLSTDTQYF. The CDR3 nucleotides read TGCGCCAGCAGTGGGGCCCCCCTTAGCACAGATACGCAGTATTTT. The chain links TRBV4-1 to TRBJ2-3; a possible D gene is TRBD1 (5 bases). The CDR3 sequence is 15 residues long. V dropped 6 bases and J dropped 0 bases, with 13 bases sitting between them. Germline V lookup: CDR1 MGHRA, CDR2 YSYEKL.

The rearrangement links TRBV12-3 or TRBV12-4 to TRBJ2-2; 8 bases align to TRBD2. CDR3 size: 16 residues. The V segment lost 4 bases and the J segment 7 bases; nucleotides outside the gene matches: 11. The CDR3: CASSYVSGGPVGELFF. The CDR3 nucleotides are TGTGCCAGCAGTTACGTTTCGGGAGGGCCCGTCGGGGAGCTGTTTTTT.

This clonotype was detected ten times or more. The chain is built from TRBV11-2 and TRBJ2-7, with D tentatively TRBD1 or TRBD2 (5 bases each). Germline V lookup: CDR1 SGHAT, CDR2 FQNNGV. Between the trimmed V and J ends, which lost 5 bases and 3 bases, there was a span of 14 bases. There are 14 residues in the CDR3. The CDR3 DNA follows: TGTGCCAGCAGCCACACCAGAGGGGTCTACGAGCAGTACTTC. Protein sequence: CASSHTRGVYEQYF. Full variable domain (missing parts from reference TRBV11-2 and TRBJ2-7): EAGVAQSPRYKIIEKRQSVAFWCNPISGHATLYWYQQILGQGPKLLIQFQNNGVVDDSQLPKDRFSAERLKGVDSTLKIQPAKLEDSAVYLCASSHTRGVYEQYFGPGTRLTVT.

There are many counts of this clonotype. This rearrangement joins TRBV7-3 to TRBJ2-3; TRBD1 or TRBD2 may be the D gene (7 bases each). V was cut by 0 bases and J by 4 bases, with 14 bases left in between. The V gene's germline CDR1 is SGHTA and CDR2 FQGTGA. The CDR3 extends over 16 amino acids. In nucleotides, the CDR3 is TGTGCCAGCAGCTTAACGGGAGGGGGCTTGGCAGATACGCAGTATTTT. Protein product: CASSLTGGGLADTQYF.

As regards this clonotype: A much more abundant neighbour one base away suggests this may be a read error. This sequence joins TRBV28 and TRBJ2-7, with D perhaps TRBD2 (5 bases). V lost 3 bases and J lost 4, with 13 bases in between. Germline loops: CDR1 MDHEN, CDR2 SYDVKM. The CDR3 sequence is 14 residues long. The CDR3 protein is CASSLGGGGYEQYF. DNA for the CDR3: TGTGCCAGCAGTTTGGGTGGCGGAGGTTACGAGCAGTACTTC.

V is TRBV4-1 and J is TRBJ2-7; D is undetermined. V lost 0 bases to trimming and J lost 5 bases, with 17 bases between them. CDR1 is MGHRA, CDR2 YSYEKL, per germline. The CDR3 is 16 amino acids. The CDR3 is CASSQELLLLSHEQYF. The DNA for the CDR3 is TGCGCCAGCAGCCAAGAGCTCCTTCTCCTCAGCCACGAGCAGTACTTC.

This clonotype was recorded at least ten times. The chain's CDR3 is CASRGDPETQYF. CDR3 sequence (DNA): TGTGCCAGCAGAGGGGACCCAGAGACCCAGTACTTC. The chain carries TRBV2 and TRBJ2-5; D might be TRBD1 or TRBD2, each matching 5 bases. The germline gives CDR1 SNHLY, CDR2 FYNNEI. This CDR3 has 12 amino acids. Trimming took off 6 bases at V and 4 bases at J, with 9 bases between the two ends.